Listed here are 5 T cell receptor beta chains from one sample, sequenced in a study of response to subunit inactivated influenza vaccine. TCRdb recomputed calls from the RT-PCR reads with MiXCR, one row per CDR3 protein. The top ten hold under 30% of the sample, which has about 190,000 distinct CDR3 sequences, about an eighth seen once. Material: CD8+ T cells sorted from PBMCs, obtained about 5 days after vaccination. Source of these receptors: a middle-aged man who received an inactivated influenza vaccine.

The rearrangement joins TRBV5-6 to TRBJ2-7, with TRBD2 identical over 11 bases. Unmatched junction bases numbered 2, after V lost 0 bases and J lost 6 bases. The CDR3 loop spans 14 amino acids. Germline V gene sequence: CDR1 SGHDT, CDR2 YYEEEE. The CDR3 is CASSLDTSGSEQYF. For the CDR3, the DNA is TGTGCCAGCAGCTTGGATACTAGCGGGAGCGAGCAGTACTTC.

CDR3 loop: CASSIAGGNTDTQYF. The CDR3, as DNA: TGTGCCAGCAGCATAGCGGGGGGAAACACAGATACGCAGTATTTT. The chain has TRBV12-3 or TRBV12-4 and TRBJ2-3; 10 bases align to TRBD2. Unmatched junction bases numbered 5, after V lost 6 bases and J lost 2 bases. The CDR3 has 15 residues.

J is TRBJ2-5 and V is TRBV28; TRBD1 might be the D (5 bases). The CDR3 sequence is 17 residues long. In germline, CDR1 is MDHEN, CDR2 SYDVKM. Trimming shortened V by 5 bases and J by 2 bases, and 21 bases separated the two germline ends. This chain's CDR3 is CASSPSGHLKYQETQYF. The CDR3 region has the DNA TGTGCCAGCAGTCCAAGTGGACACCTTAAGTATCAAGAGACCCAGTACTTC.

This chain links TRBV7-9 with TRBJ2-3; 10 bases align to TRBD1. Germline V lookup: CDR1 SEHNR, CDR2 FQNEAQ (reference sequence). After removal of 5 bases from V and 5 bases from J, the junction contained 13 bases not matched to a gene. The CDR3 length is 17 residues. The CDR3 loop is CASSEGTGATTGDTQYF. As DNA, the CDR3 is TGTGCCAGCAGCGAAGGGACAGGGGCAACTACCGGAGATACGCAGTATTTT.

V and J are TRBV7-9 and TRBJ2-5, with TRBD1 identical over 9 bases. CDR3 length equals 14 residues. Trimming cost V 2 bases and J 4 bases; bases outside gene matches: 2. Germline loops: CDR1 SEHNR, CDR2 FQNEAQ (reference sequence). The chain's CDR3 is CASSLKDRGETQYF. The CDR3, as DNA: TGTGCCAGCAGCTTAAAGGACAGGGGAGAGACCCAGTACTTC.